This T cell receptor beta chain was sequenced during a study of B cell selection in AIRE deficiency. Study results and limitations: Healthy donors alone shared about 32% of some 3,300 Treg sequences; patients alone about 10%. CDR3s were shorter in shared Treg sequences, reflecting few non-templated nucleotide insertions.

V was pared by 4 bases and J by 0 bases, with 10 bases between. The CDR3 extends over 15 amino acids. The germline gives CDR1 LNHDA, CDR2 SQIVND (reference sequence). Data came from immunoSEQ multiplex PCR; TCRdb stores just in-frame clones and leaves some out. The profile shows 20,000 to 25,000 clones, nearly 95% of them singletons. Of note for this clone: Its antigen is still unknown.

Regulatory T cells were sorted as CD4+CD25hiCD127low/negative. This chain connects TRBV19 to TRBJ1-3; D might be TRBD1 (6 bases). This TCR came from a human donor in good health. Sequenced sample: CD4+CD25+ Tregs sorted from PBMCs. CDR3 in DNA: TGTGCCAGTAGTACGACAGGCTTCTCTGGAAACACCATATATTTT. Translated, it gives CASSTTGFSGNTIYF.